Detailed here is one T cell receptor beta chain. Its antigen is unknown. Trimming removed 4 bases at V and 4 bases at J, with 5 bases between. There are 12 residues in the CDR3. CDR1 and CDR2 (germline): WSHSY, SAAADI. The sample's treatment: around 19 received Ad26.COV2.S at low or high dose, single or two shots; a few received placebo; per-sample allocation not given. Day 63 following the first vaccine or placebo injection was when the samples were taken. An Ad26 vector expressing Wuhan-strain SARS-CoV-2 spike served as the vaccine. Sequencing was performed with immunoSEQ multiplex PCR; in TCRdb, only in-frame clones are kept and a portion is missing. The repertoire has about 680,000 clones, roughly 90% of them found once; the top ten carry about 1.5%. The data were taken from a study of Ad26.COV2.S vaccination and SARS-CoV-2 variants. Across the whole study: Donor allocation was to the COV1001 Ad26.COV2.S trial arm.

Broader study findings: Following vaccination, spike-specific CD8+ and CD4+ T cell responses reportedly exhibited substantial breadth. For non-spike TCRs, breadth in vaccine recipients resembled that in placebo recipients.

The material was peripheral blood, obtained in a trial of Ad26.COV2.S vaccine versus placebo. The source of this sequence is a person between 18 and 60 years old who received the Ad26.COV2.S COVID-19 vaccine or a placebo. The chain links TRBV10-2 to TRBJ2-1; D is undetermined. This CDR3 reads CASSVLYNEQFF. In DNA form, the CDR3 reads TGCGCCAGCAGTGTACTGTACAATGAGCAGTTCTTC.